The 13 T cell receptor beta chains below come from one sample, sequenced in a study of cytomegalovirus exposure and HLA in healthy donors. The table came from immunoSEQ multiplex PCR; TCRdb's copy has only in-frame clones and leaves some out. Of about 130,000 clones in the sample, 85% to 95% are singletons; the top ten hold 1.5% to 2%. Sequences were obtained from PBMCs. Receptors originate from a man between 18 and 35 years old in good health and CMV-seropositive.

The chain links TRBV29-1 to TRBJ2-1; 9 nucleotides match TRBD2. Looked up from germline, CDR1 is SQVTM and CDR2 is ANQGSEA. This CDR3 is built from 15 residues. J lost 5 bases, V lost 4 bases, and 9 bases had no gene match. The CDR3 spells CSVAPRLADNNEQFF. CDR3 DNA sequence: TGCAGCGTTGCCCCCCGACTAGCGGATAACAATGAGCAGTTCTTC.

J is TRBJ2-3 and V is TRBV30, with a possible D match to TRBD2 (5 bases). With 1 base removed from V and 1 base from J, the gap between germline ends came to 12 bases. Germline V CDR1 and CDR2: GTSNPN, SVGIG (reference sequence). The CDR3 sequence is 15 residues long. CDR3 nucleotides: TGTGCCTGGAGTGGCCAGGCGAGGGGCACAGATACGCAGTATTTT. Its translation: CAWSGQARGTDTQYF.

The V call is TRBV28, the J call TRBJ1-5, with 8 bases lining up with TRBD1. Germline lookup yields CDR1 MDHEN and CDR2 SYDVKM. The CDR3 loop spans 19 amino acids. V was clipped by 5 bases and J by 0 bases; unmatched bases: 15. The CDR3 sequence is CASSARPGQVQYSNQPQHF. CDR3 coding DNA: TGTGCCAGCAGTGCCCGACCGGGACAGGTTCAGTATAGCAATCAGCCCCAGCATTTT.

The gene calls are TRBV7-2 and TRBJ2-3; tentative D call: TRBD2 (6 bases). This CDR3 spans 16 amino acids. Germline V gene data show CDR1 as SGHTA and CDR2 as FQGNSA. The germline V and J ends were trimmed by 5 bases and 4 bases, with 19 bases remaining between them. The CDR3 sequence: CASSRGSGRVPDTQYF. The CDR3 DNA is TGTGCCAGCAGCAGGGGAAGCGGGCGAGTCCCAGATACGCAGTATTTT.

This chain connects TRBV6-1 to TRBJ1-3; 10 bases are a match to TRBD1. CDR1 MNHNS and CDR2 SASEGT come from the germline V gene. V dropped 4 bases and J dropped 0; count of bases not matched to a gene: 6. This CDR3 has 17 amino acids. CDR3 nucleotides: TGTGCCAGCAGTGGGGACAGGGGATTCGTCTCTGGAAACACCATATATTTT. It is translated as CASSGDRGFVSGNTIYF.

The CDR3 nucleotides are TGTGCCAGCAGTTTGGAGAGACAGAGCAATCAGCCCCAGCATTTT. Translation gives CASSLERQSNQPQHF. The genes are TRBV28 and TRBJ1-5, with D possibly TRBD1 on 5 matching bases. Germline V CDR1 and CDR2: MDHEN, SYDVKM. The CDR3 is made up of 15 amino acids. Trimming removed 3 bases from V and 1 base from J, with 10 bases in between.

J is TRBJ2-7 and V is TRBV6-5; TRBD2 aligns across 9 bases. Per germline, CDR1 MNHEY and CDR2 SVGAGI. The junction had 4 bases not matched to a gene; V was cut back by 5 bases and J by 2 bases. The CDR3 loop spans 14 amino acids. The CDR3 region has the DNA TGTGCCAGCAGTGCTAGCGGGAATCCCTACGAGCAGTACTTC. It yields the protein CASSASGNPYEQYF.

The chain joins TRBV25-1 to TRBJ2-2; 9 bases map to TRBD2. CDR1 MGHDK and CDR2 SYGVNS come from the germline V gene. The V segment lost 10 bases and the J segment 0 bases; nucleotides outside the gene matches: 9. The CDR3 consists of 16 residues. CDR3 sequence (DNA): TGTGCCACCCGGACTAGCGATGACGCGAACACCGGGGAGCTGTTTTTT. Protein: CATRTSDDANTGELFF. Combining the CDR3 with reference TRBV25-1 and TRBJ2-2 gives the whole variable domain EADIYQTPRYLVIGTGKKITLECSQTMGHDKMYWYQQDPGMELHLIHYSYGVNSTEKGDLSSESTVSRIRTEHFPLTLESARPSHTSQYLCATRTSDDANTGELFFGEGSRLTVL.

The CDR3 nucleotides are TGTGCCAGCAGCCAAGATGTACTAACCCAAGAGACCCAGTACTTC. This sequence encodes CASSQDVLTQETQYF. This chain connects TRBV4-2 to TRBJ2-5; D is uncertain. Germline CDR1 reads LGHNA; CDR2 reads YNFKEQ. V was clipped by 0 bases and J by 1 base, with 9 bases between them. The CDR3 has 15 residues.

The V gene is TRBV27, the J gene TRBJ2-1, with TRBD2 matching 13 bases. Germline V gives CDR1 MNHEY, CDR2 SMNVEV (reference sequence). CDR3 size: 15 residues. V lost 5 bases and J lost 10; bases outside the gene matches: 8. The CDR3 DNA sequence: TGTGCCAGCAGTCAGGGACTAGCGGGGAACTTGGAGCAGTTCTTC. This encodes CASSQGLAGNLEQFF.

The CDR3 DNA sequence: TGTGCCTGGAGCAAGGGGCGCGACGAGCAGTACTTC. Translation gives CAWSKGRDEQYF. The gene calls are TRBV30 and TRBJ2-7, with a tentative D call TRBD1 (5 bases). CDR3 length: 12 residues. V lost 3 bases and J 5 bases, leaving 11 bases between the germline ends. Germline V CDR1 and CDR2: GTSNPN, SVGIG (reference sequence).

This chain links TRBV28 with TRBJ1-2; D may be TRBD1 (6 bases). The V and J ends lost 6 bases and 5 bases respectively, with 16 bases between them. The V gene's germline CDR1 is MDHEN and CDR2 SYDVKM. The CDR3 totals 14 residues. This chain's CDR3 is CASRGHSGDYGYTF. The CDR3 nucleotides are TGTGCCAGCAGGGGACATTCTGGCGATTATGGCTACACCTTC.

This chain joins TRBV25-1 and TRBJ1-4; no firm D call. Germline loops: CDR1 MGHDK, CDR2 SYGVNS. There are 16 residues in the CDR3. V was cut by 3 bases and J by 0 bases, with 11 bases left in between. The CDR3 region has the DNA TGTGCCAGCAGTGAGGGCAGATTTGCAACTAATGAAAAACTGTTTTTT. Translating gives CASSEGRFATNEKLFF.